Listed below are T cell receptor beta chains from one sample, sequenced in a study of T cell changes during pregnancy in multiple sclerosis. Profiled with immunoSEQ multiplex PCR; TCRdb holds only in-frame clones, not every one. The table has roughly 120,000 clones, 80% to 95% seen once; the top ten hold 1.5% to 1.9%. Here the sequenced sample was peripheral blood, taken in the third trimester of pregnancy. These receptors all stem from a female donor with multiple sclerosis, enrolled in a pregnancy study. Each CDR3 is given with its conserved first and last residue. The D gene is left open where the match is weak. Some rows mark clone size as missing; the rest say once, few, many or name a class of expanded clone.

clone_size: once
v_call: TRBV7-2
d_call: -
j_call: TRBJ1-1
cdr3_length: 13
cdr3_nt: TGTGCCAGCAGCTTTAGTAGTGGCACTGAAGCTTTCTTT
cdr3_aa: CASSFSSGTEAFF

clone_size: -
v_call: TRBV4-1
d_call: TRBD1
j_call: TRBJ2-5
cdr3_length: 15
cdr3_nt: TGCGCCAGCAGCCTGACAGGGGCGAACCAAGAGACCCAGTACTTC
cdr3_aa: CASSLTGANQETQYF

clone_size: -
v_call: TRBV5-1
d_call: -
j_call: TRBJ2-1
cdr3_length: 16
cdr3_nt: TGCGCCAGCAGCTTGGGGGGAGCGCCTTCCTACAATGAGCAGTTCTTC
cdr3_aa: CASSLGGAPSYNEQFF

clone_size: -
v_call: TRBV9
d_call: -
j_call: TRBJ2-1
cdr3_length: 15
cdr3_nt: TGTGCCAGCAGCCGTCTTGGGACAACATACAATGAGCAGTTCTTC
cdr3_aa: CASSRLGTTYNEQFF

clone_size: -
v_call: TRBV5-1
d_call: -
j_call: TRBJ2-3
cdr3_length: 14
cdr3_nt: TGCGCCAGCAGCTTGGATAGACTCACAGATACGCAGTATTTT
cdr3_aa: CASSLDRLTDTQYF

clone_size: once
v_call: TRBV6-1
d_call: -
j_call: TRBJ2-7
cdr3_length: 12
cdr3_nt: TGTGCCAGCAGTGAACTGCGGCTCGTACGGTACTTC
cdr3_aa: CASSELRLVRYF

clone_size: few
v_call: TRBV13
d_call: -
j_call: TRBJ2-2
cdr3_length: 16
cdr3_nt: TGTGCCAGCAGCCCACAACCCCCAACAGGGACCGGGGAGCTGTTTTTT
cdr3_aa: CASSPQPPTGTGELFF

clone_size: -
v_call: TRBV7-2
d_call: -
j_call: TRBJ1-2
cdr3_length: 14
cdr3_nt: TGTGCCAGCAGCCCCTACAGTACTAACTATGGCTACACCTTC
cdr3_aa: CASSPYSTNYGYTF

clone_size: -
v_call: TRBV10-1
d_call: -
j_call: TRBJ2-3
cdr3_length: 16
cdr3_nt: TGCGCCAGCAGTGATGGGTCTTCAGGCAAGGGGGATACGCAGTATTTT
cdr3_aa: CASSDGSSGKGDTQYF

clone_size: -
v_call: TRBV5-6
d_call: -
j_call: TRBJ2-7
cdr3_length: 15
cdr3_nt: TGTGCCAGCAGCTTACGGGACTGGCGCACCTACGAGCAGTACTTC
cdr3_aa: CASSLRDWRTYEQYF

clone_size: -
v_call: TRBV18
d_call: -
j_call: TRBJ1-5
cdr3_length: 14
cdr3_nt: TGTGCCAGCTCACCGAGCAACAGCAATCAGCCCCAGCATTTT
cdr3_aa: CASSPSNSNQPQHF

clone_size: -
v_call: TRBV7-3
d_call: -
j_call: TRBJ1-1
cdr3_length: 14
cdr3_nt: TGTGCCAGCAGCTTATATTCAGTGAACACTGAAGCTTTCTTT
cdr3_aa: CASSLYSVNTEAFF

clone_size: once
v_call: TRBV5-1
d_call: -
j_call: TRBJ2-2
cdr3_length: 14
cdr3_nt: TGCGCCAGCAGCTTGTCCCCGGGCACCGGGGAGCTGTTTTTT
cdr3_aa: CASSLSPGTGELFF

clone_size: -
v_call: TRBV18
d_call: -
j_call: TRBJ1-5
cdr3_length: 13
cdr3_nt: TGTGCCAGCTCACCACCGAGGAGTCAGCCCCAGCATTTT
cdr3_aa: CASSPPRSQPQHF

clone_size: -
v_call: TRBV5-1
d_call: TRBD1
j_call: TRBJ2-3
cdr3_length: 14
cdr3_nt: TGCGCCAGTGCTACAGGGGTACCCACAGATACGCAGTATTTT
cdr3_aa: CASATGVPTDTQYF

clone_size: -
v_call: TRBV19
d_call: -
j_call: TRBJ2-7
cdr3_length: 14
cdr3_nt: TGTGCCAGTAGTATAAGATCCCAGGACTACGAGCAGTACTTC
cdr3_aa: CASSIRSQDYEQYF